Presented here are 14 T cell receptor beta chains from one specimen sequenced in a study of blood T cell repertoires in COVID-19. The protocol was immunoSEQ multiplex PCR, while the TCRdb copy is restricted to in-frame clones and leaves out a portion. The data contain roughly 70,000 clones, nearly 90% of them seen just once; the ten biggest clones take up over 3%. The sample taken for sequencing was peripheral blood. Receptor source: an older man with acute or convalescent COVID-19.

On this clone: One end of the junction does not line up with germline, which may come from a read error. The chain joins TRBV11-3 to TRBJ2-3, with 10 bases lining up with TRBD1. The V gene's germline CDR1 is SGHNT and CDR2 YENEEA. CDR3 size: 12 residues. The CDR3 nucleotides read TGTGCCAGCAGTACACTAGGACAGGGGGTGAATTTT. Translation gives CASSTLGQGVNF.

The CDR3 bases are TGTGCCAGTAGTAAACGACAGACTAGTAGCAATCAGCCCCAGCATTTT. This sequence encodes CASSKRQTSSNQPQHF. V is TRBV19 and J is TRBJ1-5; a weak D match, TRBD1 (5 bases). The CDR3 is 16 residues long. Trimming removed 4 bases from V and 0 bases from J, with 13 bases in between. Germline lookup yields CDR1 LNHDA and CDR2 SQIVND (reference sequence).

The CDR3 DNA follows: TGTGCCAGCAGTCCTTCCCTCACACTCAGGGATAGCACAGATACGCAGTATTTT. Translated, it gives CASSPSLTLRDSTDTQYF. This chain links TRBV27 with TRBJ2-3; tentative D call: TRBD1 (5 bases). Deletions cut 5 bases from V and 0 bases from J, with 21 bases between. CDR1 MNHEY and CDR2 SMNVEV come from the germline V gene (reference sequence). The CDR3 has 18 residues.

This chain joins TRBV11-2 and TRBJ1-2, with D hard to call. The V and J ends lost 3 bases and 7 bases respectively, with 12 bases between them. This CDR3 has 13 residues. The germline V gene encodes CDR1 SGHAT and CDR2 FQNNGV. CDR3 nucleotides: TGTGCCAGCAGCTTCATAGGGAGAACTGGCTACACCTTC. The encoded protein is CASSFIGRTGYTF.

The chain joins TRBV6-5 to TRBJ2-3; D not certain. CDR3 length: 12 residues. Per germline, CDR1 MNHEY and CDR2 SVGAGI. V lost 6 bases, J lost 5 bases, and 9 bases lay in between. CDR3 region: CASSPTRDTQYF. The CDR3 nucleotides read TGTGCCAGCAGCCCGACTCGAGATACGCAGTATTTT.

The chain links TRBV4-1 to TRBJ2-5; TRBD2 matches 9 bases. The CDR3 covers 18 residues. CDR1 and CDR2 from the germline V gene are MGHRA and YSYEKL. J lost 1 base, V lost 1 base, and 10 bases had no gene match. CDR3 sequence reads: CASSQVRGASGIQETQYF. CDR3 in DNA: TGCGCCAGCAGCCAAGTTAGAGGGGCTAGCGGGATCCAAGAGACCCAGTACTTC.

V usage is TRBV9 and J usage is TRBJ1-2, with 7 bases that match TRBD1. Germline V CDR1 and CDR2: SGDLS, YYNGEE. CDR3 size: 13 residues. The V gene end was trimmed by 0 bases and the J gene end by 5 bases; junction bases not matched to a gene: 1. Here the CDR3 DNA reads TGTGCCAGCAGCGTAGCAGGGGGGTATGGCTACACCTTC. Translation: CASSVAGGYGYTF.

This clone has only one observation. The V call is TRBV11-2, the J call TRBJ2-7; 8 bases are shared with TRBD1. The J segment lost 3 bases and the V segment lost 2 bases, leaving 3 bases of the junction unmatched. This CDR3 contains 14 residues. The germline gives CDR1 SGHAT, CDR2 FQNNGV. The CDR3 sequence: CASSLTGGVYEQYF. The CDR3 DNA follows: TGTGCCAGCAGCTTAACAGGGGGAGTCTACGAGCAGTACTTC.

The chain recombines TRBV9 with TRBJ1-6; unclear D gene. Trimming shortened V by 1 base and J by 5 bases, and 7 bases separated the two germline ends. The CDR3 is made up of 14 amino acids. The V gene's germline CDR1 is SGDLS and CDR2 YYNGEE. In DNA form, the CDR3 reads TGTGCCAGCAGCGTACGGGTGAATAATTCACCCCTCCACTTT. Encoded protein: CASSVRVNNSPLHF.

The CDR3 protein is CASSLVVRGNEQFF. CDR3 DNA: TGTGCCAGCAGCTTAGTAGTACGGGGTAATGAGCAGTTCTTC. The genes are TRBV7-2 and TRBJ2-1, with a tentative D call TRBD2 (5 bases). Trimming took 1 base from V and 7 from J, leaving 11 bases between them. The CDR3 has 14 amino acids. Germline CDR1 SGHTA, CDR2 FQGNSA.

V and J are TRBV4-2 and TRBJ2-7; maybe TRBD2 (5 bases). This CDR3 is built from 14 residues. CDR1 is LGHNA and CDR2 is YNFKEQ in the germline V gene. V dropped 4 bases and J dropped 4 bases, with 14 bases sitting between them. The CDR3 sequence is CASSLLGGLYEQYF. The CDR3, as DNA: TGTGCCAGCAGCCTCCTAGGAGGATTGTACGAGCAGTACTTC.

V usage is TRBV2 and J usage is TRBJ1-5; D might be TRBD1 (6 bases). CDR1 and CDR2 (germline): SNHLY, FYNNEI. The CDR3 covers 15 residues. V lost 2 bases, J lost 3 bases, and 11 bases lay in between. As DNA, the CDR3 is TGTGCCAGCAGTGAATGGGACACCCACAATCAGCCCCAGCATTTT. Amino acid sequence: CASSEWDTHNQPQHF.

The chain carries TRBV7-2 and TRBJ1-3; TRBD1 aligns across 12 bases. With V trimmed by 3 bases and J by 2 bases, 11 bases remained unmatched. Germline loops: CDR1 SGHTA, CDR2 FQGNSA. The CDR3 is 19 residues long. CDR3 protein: CASSLAGQGAIQPGNTIYF. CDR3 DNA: TGTGCCAGCAGCTTGGCGGGACAGGGGGCAATCCAACCTGGAAACACCATATATTTT. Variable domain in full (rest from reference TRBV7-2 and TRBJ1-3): GAGVSQSPSNKVTEKGKDVELRCDPISGHTALYWYRQSLGQGLEFLIYFQGNSAPDKSGLPSDRFSAERTGGSVSTLTIQRTQQEDSAVYLCASSLAGQGAIQPGNTIYFGEGSWLTVV.

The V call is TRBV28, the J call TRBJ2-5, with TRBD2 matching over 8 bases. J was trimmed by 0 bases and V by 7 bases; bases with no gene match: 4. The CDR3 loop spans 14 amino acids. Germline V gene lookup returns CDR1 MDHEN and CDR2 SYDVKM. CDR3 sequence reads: CASNVAGHQETQYF. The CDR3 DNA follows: TGTGCCAGCAACGTAGCGGGGCACCAAGAGACCCAGTACTTC.